This TCR beta chain was captured in a study of blood T cell repertoires in COVID-19. Study context: Collection of acute and convalescent COVID-19 samples took place in the United States, Italy and Spain. The analysed material was cDNA or gDNA that came from T cells, B-cell-depleted T cells, or PBMCs.

In the original analysis: For nucleated cells, counts were estimated from reference gene primer amplification. The data were produced by immunoSEQ multiplex PCR, yet TCRdb's version contains in-frame clones alone and is incomplete. V and J calls and clone size are given by that table; D and trimming were obtained from the DNA. This sample yields about 64,000 clones, of which about 78% are seen a single time; 10% to 15% belongs to the top ten. Germline CDR1 SGHRS, CDR2 YFSETQ. CDR3 length: 13 amino acids. V dropped 2 bases and J dropped 7 bases, with 10 bases sitting between them. The chain combines TRBV5-1 with TRBJ1-5; D remains ambiguous. The specimen sequenced was peripheral blood. The source is a man at least 80 years old with acute or convalescent COVID-19. In DNA, the CDR3 is TGCGCCAGCAGCTTTGACACTTCCCAGCCCCAGCATTTT. Translation: CASSFDTSQPQHF.